The clone carrying this T cell receptor beta chain appeared many times. These data come from a study of response to subunit inactivated influenza vaccine. TCRdb re-called the RT-PCR reads through MiXCR, storing one row per CDR3 protein. The sample comprises 500,000 to 600,000 distinct CDR3 sequences, approximately 7.7% of which are singletons, and over 10% rests with the top ten. The germline V gene has CDR1 ENHRY and CDR2 SYGVKD. V was pared by 5 bases and J by 7 bases, with 8 bases between. This CDR3 is 12 amino acids long. The TCR originated in a man aged 50-75 years who received an inactivated influenza vaccine. The sequencing here drew on PBMCs from blood, taken around 2 years after vaccination. This chain joins TRBV10-3 and TRBJ2-2; D is uncertain. The CDR3 loop reads CAISSEIGELFF. The CDR3 coding sequence is TGTGCCATCAGTTCCGAGATCGGGGAGCTGTTTTTT.